This T cell receptor (beta chain) appears in the sequencing data of a study of beta chain features in type 1 diabetes. Sequenced material consisted of expressed TCRB transcripts (all of the isolated RNA was reverse transcribed). Assay used: immunoSEQ multiplex PCR; TCRdb lists only in-frame clones, some missing. The table includes 310,000 or so clones, 9.5% to 12% detected once. Per germline, CDR1 SGHVS and CDR2 FQNEAQ. The CDR3 extends over 16 amino acids. V gave up 0 bases and J gave up 5 bases, with 13 bases separating them. This clone was observed a handful of times. The specimen sequenced was naive CD4+ T cells from blood. The rearrangement links TRBV7-8 to TRBJ2-2; a weak D match, TRBD2 (5 bases). The clonotype comes from a woman younger than 45 in good health. CDR3 DNA: TGTGCCAGCAGCTTAGCGCGGTGGGAGAGGACCGGGGAGCTGTTTTTT. It translates to CASSLARWERTGELFF.